Listed below are T cell receptor beta chains from one sample, sequenced in a study of vaccination effects on CD4 cells after COVID-19. Sequencing used immunoSEQ multiplex PCR; TCRdb keeps in-frame clones, though not all of them. In the table there are around 49,000 clones, under 80% of which are singletons. Their cognate antigens are unknown. This specimen was CD4+ T cells from PBMCs cultured with a peptide pool, taken before COVID-19 vaccination. These receptors originate from a human donor who had a prior SARS-CoV-2 infection. CDR3s include the opening cysteine and the closing phenylalanine or tryptophan. A D gene is named only where the DNA matches it firmly. Some rows mark clone size as missing; the rest say once, few, many or name a class of expanded clone.

CDR3nt	CDR3aa	d_gene	abundance	v_gene	j_gene
TGTGCCAGCTCACCGGGACAGGGGGCCAGGAATGAGCAGTTCTTC	CASSPGQGARNEQFF	TRBD1	NA	TRBV18	TRBJ2-1
TGCGCCAGCAGCGAACTAGCGGGAGGGCCAGCTTACGAGCAGTACTTC	CASSELAGGPAYEQYF	TRBD2	NA	TRBV5-1	TRBJ2-7
TGTGCCAGCAGCTTATTTTACTCCTACAATGAGCAGTTCTTC	CASSLFYSYNEQFF	NA	NA	TRBV7-2	TRBJ2-1
TGTGCCAGCAGCCCAACGGGGACTCGGAACAATGAGCAGTTCTTC	CASSPTGTRNNEQFF	NA	few	TRBV5-4	TRBJ2-1
TGTGCCAGCAGGAGGGGAGGGAACACTGAAGCTTTCTTT	CASRRGGNTEAFF	NA	NA	TRBV6-5	TRBJ1-1
TGTGCCATCAGTGAGTCCCCAGGACAGGGGGTAGGAGACACTGAAGCTTTCTTT	CAISESPGQGVGDTEAFF	TRBD1	NA	TRBV10-3	TRBJ1-1
TGTGCCAGCAGTTCCGGACAGGGAGGAGAGACCCAGTACTTC	CASSSGQGGETQYF	TRBD1	few	TRBV27	TRBJ2-5
TGCGCCAGCAGCCCGGGAGGTGCCTCCTACGAGCAGTACTTC	CASSPGGASYEQYF	TRBD2	NA	TRBV5-1	TRBJ2-7
TGTGCCAGCAGCCTATACAATGAGCAGTTCTTC	CASSLYNEQFF	NA	once	TRBV3-1/TRBV3-2	TRBJ2-1
TGTGCCAGTAGGGCGCGGAGCTACAATGAGCAGTTCTTC	CASRARSYNEQFF	NA	once	TRBV19	TRBJ2-1
TGTGCCAGCAGCCAAGTGGCCGGGGGCCACTATGGCTACACCTTC	CASSQVAGGHYGYTF	NA	NA	TRBV4-2	TRBJ1-2
TGTGCCAGCAGCTTACGACAGGGCTCGAGGTACAATGAGCAGTTCTTC	CASSLRQGSRYNEQFF	TRBD1	NA	TRBV11-2	TRBJ2-1
TGTGCCATCAGTGAGTCTGTAATCGGGGAGACCCAGTACTTC	CAISESVIGETQYF	NA	few	TRBV10-3	TRBJ2-5
TGTGCCAGCAGCGTAGCCCCAACCACCACAGATACGCAGTATTTT	CASSVAPTTTDTQYF	NA	few	TRBV9	TRBJ2-3
TGTGCCAGCTCGATCCGACAGGGGGACGACATCGAGCAGTACTTC	CASSIRQGDDIEQYF	TRBD1	NA	TRBV18	TRBJ2-7
TGTGCCAGCAGTGAAGTAAGCACAGATACGCAGTATTTT	CASSEVSTDTQYF	NA	NA	TRBV2	TRBJ2-3
TGTGCCAGCAGCCAAGATAGCGGGGGGGCCTGGAATGAGCAGTTCTTC	CASSQDSGGAWNEQFF	TRBD2	NA	TRBV3-1/TRBV3-2	TRBJ2-1
TGTGCCAGCTCACCCCTGGTTAGCGGGAGAGCAACCTACGAGCAGTACTTC	CASSPLVSGRATYEQYF	TRBD2	NA	TRBV18	TRBJ2-7
TGTGCCAGCAGCTTAAGAGGGGTCGGGGAGACCCAGTACTTC	CASSLRGVGETQYF	NA	NA	TRBV7-8	TRBJ2-5
TGTGCCAGCAGCGTGACAGGGGGGACCTACAATGAGCAGTTCTTC	CASSVTGGTYNEQFF	TRBD1	NA	TRBV5-5	TRBJ2-1
TGTGCCAGCTCACCCCCCGGATGGGACAGGGCGAACACTGAAGCTTTCTTT	CASSPPGWDRANTEAFF	TRBD1	NA	TRBV18	TRBJ1-1
TGTGCCAGTAGTATCAGTAACTCCGACTACGAGCAGTACTTC	CASSISNSDYEQYF	NA	NA	TRBV19	TRBJ2-7
TGTGCCAGCAGCGTAGGCTCGGGACAGGGTTCCTACGAGCAGTACTTC	CASSVGSGQGSYEQYF	TRBD1	NA	TRBV9	TRBJ2-7
TGTGCCAGCAGCGGAACGACAGGGGGGCACGAGCAGTACTTC	CASSGTTGGHEQYF	TRBD1	NA	TRBV27	TRBJ2-7
TGTGCCAGCAGCCGAACTCCGGGACTACCGGGAGATACGCAGTATTTT	CASSRTPGLPGDTQYF	TRBD2	NA	TRBV11-3	TRBJ2-3
TGTGCCAGCAGCTTTATAGCGGGACTAGTGAACAATGAGCAGTTCTTC	CASSFIAGLVNNEQFF	TRBD2	few	TRBV7-2	TRBJ2-1
TGTGCCTGGCGATCCTTAGCGGGCACCGCCTACGAGCAGTACTTC	CAWRSLAGTAYEQYF	TRBD2	NA	TRBV30	TRBJ2-7
TGTGCCAGCAGCTTCTCTTTTTTTCGTGGGGAGCTGTTTTTT	CASSFSFFRGELFF	NA	few	TRBV7-2	TRBJ2-2
TGTGCCAGCAGGGCCGGGACTAGCGACACAGATACGCAGTATTTT	CASRAGTSDTDTQYF	TRBD2	many	TRBV2	TRBJ2-3
TGTGCCAGCAGCCCAGGGTTTGACACTGAAGCTTTCTTT	CASSPGFDTEAFF	NA	few	TRBV11-3	TRBJ1-1
TGTGCCAGCAGTTTACGGCTTGGGCCCCAGCATTTT	CASSLRLGPQHF	NA	few	TRBV27	TRBJ1-5
TGCAGCGTTGGCCAGGGGGCGCACGGGTCAGATACGCAGTATTTT	CSVGQGAHGSDTQYF	TRBD1	NA	TRBV29-1	TRBJ2-3
TGTGCCAGCAGCTTAGGGCCGAGTTACTCTGGAAACACCATATATTTT	CASSLGPSYSGNTIYF	NA	NA	TRBV7-6	TRBJ1-3
TGTGCCAGCAGCCTGACGGGACGCAACACAGATACGCAGTATTTT	CASSLTGRNTDTQYF	NA	NA	TRBV7-9	TRBJ2-3
TGTGCCAGCAGCTTATGGACAGGGAGAAATGAGCAGTTCTTC	CASSLWTGRNEQFF	TRBD1	few	TRBV11-1	TRBJ2-1
TGTGCCAGCAGCGTAGGTATAGCCTCCTACGAGCAGTACTTC	CASSVGIASYEQYF	NA	few	TRBV9	TRBJ2-7
TGTGCCAGCAGCGTAAGGCCAGTACAAGAGACCCAGTACTTC	CASSVRPVQETQYF	NA	once	TRBV9	TRBJ2-5
TGTGCCAGCAGCTACCCAGGTATCTACGAGCAGTACTTC	CASSYPGIYEQYF	NA	NA	TRBV7-2	TRBJ2-7
TGTGCCAGCAGCCAAGATTTGGGACGGGGGAACACCTTC	CASSQDLGRGNTF	NA	NA	TRBV3-1/TRBV3-2	TRBJ1-2
TGTGCCAGCAGTAGTCTAGCGGGAGACAATGAGCAGTTCTTC	CASSSLAGDNEQFF	TRBD2	NA	TRBV6-2/TRBV6-3	TRBJ2-1